A single sample gave rise to the 12 T cell receptor beta chains below, sequenced in a study of blood T cell repertoires in COVID-19 (dated by TCRdb to the early 2020s). To prepare the library, the immunoSEQ multiplex PCR assay was applied. Drawn from immuneACCESS, this table holds only the in-frame rearrangements with V and J called that TCRdb kept. Clones are partly lost; checked studies trace under half to an unresolved V gene and leave the rest unexplained. This sample has around 43,000 clones in its table, and 70% to 90% of those were observed once. Around a fifth of the sample lies in the top ten. Specimen: peripheral blood. The receptor source for this set is a man in his fifties in a cohort sampled during active COVID-19.

This rearrangement joins TRBV5-8 to TRBJ2-1, with 7 bases identical to TRBD1. CDR3 length: 13 residues. The germline V gene encodes CDR1 SGHTS and CDR2 YDEGEE. The V and J ends lost 2 bases and 6 bases, in that order; junction bases with no gene match: 2. In DNA, the CDR3 is TGTGCCAGCAGCTTAGGACAGGCCAATGAGCAGTTCTTC. Its translation is CASSLGQANEQFF. The complete variable domain, with remaining parts taken from reference TRBV5-8 and TRBJ2-1, reads EAGVTQSPTHLIKTRGQQATLRCSPISGHTSVYWYQQALGLGLQFLLWYDEGEERNRGNFPPRFSGRQFPNYSSELNVNALELEDSALYLCASSLGQANEQFFGPGTRLTVL.

The J gene is TRBJ1-2, the V gene TRBV29-1; 8 bases match TRBD1. CDR1 SQVTM and CDR2 ANQGSEA come from the germline V gene. The CDR3 totals 11 residues. The V gene end was trimmed by 7 bases and the J gene end by 4 bases; junction bases not matched to a gene: 2. CDR3 loop: CSAQGVYGYTF. The CDR3 DNA sequence: TGCAGCGCACAGGGGGTCTATGGCTACACCTTC.

The genes are TRBV6-1 and TRBJ1-2, with D maybe TRBD1 (5 bases). In germline, CDR1 is MNHNS, CDR2 SASEGT. With 2 bases removed from V and 4 bases from J, the gap between germline ends came to 11 bases. CDR3 length equals 14 residues. The CDR3: CASSEMQGGYGYTF. The DNA of the CDR3 is TGTGCCAGCAGTGAAATGCAGGGCGGCTATGGCTACACCTTC.

The sample holds one count of this clone. The chain is built from TRBV5-1 and TRBJ2-5; 8 nucleotides line up with TRBD1. The CDR3 extends over 14 amino acids. J gave up 5 bases and V 7 bases, and 10 bases lay outside the gene matches. Germline CDR1 is SGHRS and CDR2 is YFSETQ. The CDR3, as DNA: TGCGCCAGCTACAACAGGGGGTCTTGGGAGACCCAGTACTTC. It yields the protein CASYNRGSWETQYF.

The CDR3 reads CASSLMNTEAFF. CDR3 in DNA: TGTGCCAGCAGCCTAATGAACACTGAAGCTTTCTTT. The chain uses TRBV6-2 or TRBV6-3 and TRBJ1-1; no definite D call. In germline, CDR1 is MNHEY, CDR2 SVGEGT. V was clipped by 6 bases and J by 0 bases, with 5 bases between them. CDR3 length equals 12 residues.

The chain is built from TRBV6-6 and TRBJ2-3; TRBD2 matches 7 bases. The germline gives CDR1 MNHNY, CDR2 SVGAGI (reference sequence). The trim removed 4 bases at V and 4 bases at J, leaving 11 bases unmatched. CDR3 length equals 16 residues. Here the CDR3 reads CASSWSGGSTADTQYF. Here the CDR3 DNA reads TGTGCCAGCAGTTGGTCCGGGGGGAGTACTGCAGATACGCAGTATTTT.

This chain connects TRBV5-8 to TRBJ1-1, with 7 bases matching TRBD1. There are 14 residues in the CDR3. CDR1 and CDR2 from the germline V gene are SGHTS and YDEGEE. Trimming cost V 4 bases and J 10 bases; bases outside gene matches: 13. The CDR3 nucleotides are TGTGCCAGCAGCCGTGGTGACAGGGCAACTCTAGCTTTCTTT. Translated, it gives CASSRGDRATLAFF.

This clone was counted between two and nine times. The chain couples TRBV4-2 to TRBJ2-1, with 7 bases that match TRBD2. The CDR3 consists of 18 residues. CDR1 and CDR2 (germline): LGHNA, YNFKEQ. J was trimmed by 8 bases and V by 2 bases; bases with no gene match: 18. CDR3 protein: CASSQSGPFRGDLHEQFF. CDR3 nucleotides: TGTGCCAGCAGCCAATCGGGCCCTTTCCGGGGGGACCTCCATGAGCAGTTCTTC.

The genes are TRBV23-1 and TRBJ2-1; D unclear. TRBV23-1 is assigned to the ORF class and has an uncertain function. CDR3 size: 12 residues. V lost 5 bases, J lost 6 bases, and 8 bases lay in between. In nucleotides, the CDR3 is TGCGCCAGCAGTGCCCACAGCAATGAGCAGTTCTTC. This sequence encodes CASSAHSNEQFF.

The CDR3 DNA is TGCGCCAGCAGCCAAGATCGGGGTAGCGGGGCATGGGGGCAGTACTTC. As protein: CASSQDRGSGAWGQYF. This chain connects TRBV4-1 to TRBJ2-7, with 8 bases that match TRBD2. Germline CDR1 reads MGHRA; CDR2 reads YSYEKL. This CDR3 spans 16 amino acids. V trimming: 0 bases; J trimming: 9 bases; junction bases outside the gene matches: 13.

This sequence joins TRBV23-1 and TRBJ2-7; TRBD1 aligns across 10 bases. TRBV23-1 belongs to the ORF category, with a function that is uncertain. V gave up 6 bases and J gave up 3 bases; unmatched junction bases: 29. The CDR3 runs to 22 residues. CDR3 in amino acids: CASSPWGTGVKLAGEGGYEQYV. The CDR3 DNA follows: TGCGCCAGCAGCCCGTGGGGGACAGGGGTTAAACTGGCGGGAGAGGGCGGCTACGAGCAGTACGTC.

The chain is built from TRBV24-1 and TRBJ2-1; D unclear. The CDR3 is made up of 12 amino acids. The germline V gene has CDR1 KGHDR and CDR2 SFDVKD. Deletions cut 9 bases from V and 2 bases from J, with 7 bases between. The CDR3 region has the DNA TGTGCCACCCAGTCCCCCTACAATGAGCAGTTCTTC. Its protein is CATQSPYNEQFF.